This TCR beta chain was captured in a study of cytomegalovirus exposure and HLA in healthy donors. Turning to the study itself: Drawn from HLA-typed donors, approximately 85 million unique TCRs were held in an early data release.

This clone was counted only a few times. The antigen is undetermined. From germline, CDR1 is SEHNR and CDR2 FQNEAQ (reference sequence). J gave up 6 bases and V 7 bases, and 5 bases lay outside the gene matches. The CDR3 consists of 13 residues. The PCR made use of 60 Vbeta and 13 Jbeta primers. Sequencing used immunoSEQ multiplex PCR; TCRdb keeps in-frame clones, though not all of them. Among roughly 80,000 clones, about four fifths were seen once, and the ten largest hold around 1.9%. Broader study findings: Some segments of the V type, notably TRBV6-2 and TRBV6-3, were excluded as indistinguishable. The study labeled under 200 TCR beta chains cytomegalovirus-associated.

The clonotype comes from a woman in her twenties or thirties in good health and CMV-seronegative. V and J are TRBV7-9 and TRBJ2-7; 11 bases fit TRBD2. Sequencing input: PBMCs. The CDR3: CASTTSGRPEQYF. The CDR3, as DNA: TGTGCCAGCACCACTAGCGGGAGACCCGAGCAGTACTTC.